This TCR beta chain was retrieved from a study of T cells in Graves' hyperthyroidism and ophthalmopathy. The study, taken as a whole, reports: Within blood appeared most thyroid clonotypes that had expanded above 0.001.

Concerning this clonotype: What it recognizes is unknown.

Researchers took RNA transcripts and amplified the TCR beta CDR3 regions from them. HTBI primers were employed in a first-round RT-PCR of the TCR CDR3. One entry per CDR3 protein, called by TCRdb with MiXCR from the multiplex PCR reads. The repertoire holds 100,000 to 130,000 distinct CDR3 sequences, with 16% as singletons. The CDR3 runs 16 residues. In germline, CDR1 is PRHDT, CDR2 FYEKMQ (reference sequence). The V gene end was trimmed by 6 bases and the J gene end by 0 bases; junction bases not matched to a gene: 8. Participants, patients aged 18 to 65, had newly diagnosed hyperthyroidism with a duration under 2 months. Criteria for exclusion of patients were uncontrolled infection, other autoimmune disease, pregnancy or lactation. The source of the PBMCs was 8 to 10 ml of fresh peripheral blood.

The receptor was derived from a woman aged 50 to 60 with Graves' hyperthyroidism. J is TRBJ2-7 and V is TRBV13, with 10 positions matching TRBD2. The sample was blood. The CDR3: CASSRQSGGGSYEQYF. The CDR3 DNA sequence: TGTGCCAGCAGTCGTCAAAGCGGGGGGGGCTCCTACGAGCAGTACTTC. The full variable domain, in which reference TRBV13 and TRBJ2-7 provide the parts outside the CDR3, is AAGVIQSPRHLIKEKRETATLKCYPIPRHDTVYWYQQGPGQDPQFLISFYEKMQSDKGSIPDRFSAQQFSDYHSELNMSSLELGDSALYFCASSRQSGGGSYEQYFGPGTRLTVT.